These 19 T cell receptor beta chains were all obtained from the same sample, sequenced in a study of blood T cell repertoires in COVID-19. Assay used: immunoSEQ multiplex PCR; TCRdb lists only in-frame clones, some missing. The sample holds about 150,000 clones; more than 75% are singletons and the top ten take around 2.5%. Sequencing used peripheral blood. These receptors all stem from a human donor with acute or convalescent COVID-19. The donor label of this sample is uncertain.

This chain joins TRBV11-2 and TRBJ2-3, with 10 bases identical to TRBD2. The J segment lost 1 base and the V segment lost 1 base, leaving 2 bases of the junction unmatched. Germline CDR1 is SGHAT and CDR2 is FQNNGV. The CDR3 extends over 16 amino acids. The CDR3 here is CASSLALAGGTDTQYF. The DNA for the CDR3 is TGTGCCAGCAGCTTAGCGCTAGCGGGGGGCACAGATACGCAGTATTTT.

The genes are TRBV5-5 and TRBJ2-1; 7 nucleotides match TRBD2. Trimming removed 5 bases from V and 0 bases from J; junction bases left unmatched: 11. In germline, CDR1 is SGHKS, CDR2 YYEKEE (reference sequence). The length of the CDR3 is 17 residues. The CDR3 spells CASSLTPGGISYNEQFF. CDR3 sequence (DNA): TGTGCCAGCAGTCTAACTCCGGGGGGTATCTCCTACAATGAGCAGTTCTTC.

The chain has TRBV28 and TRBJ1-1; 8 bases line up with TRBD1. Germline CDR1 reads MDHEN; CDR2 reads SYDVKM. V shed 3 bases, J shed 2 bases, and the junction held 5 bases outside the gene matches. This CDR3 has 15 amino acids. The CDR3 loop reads CASSFRGRFNTEAFF. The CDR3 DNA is TGTGCCAGCAGTTTCAGGGGGCGTTTCAACACTGAAGCTTTCTTT.

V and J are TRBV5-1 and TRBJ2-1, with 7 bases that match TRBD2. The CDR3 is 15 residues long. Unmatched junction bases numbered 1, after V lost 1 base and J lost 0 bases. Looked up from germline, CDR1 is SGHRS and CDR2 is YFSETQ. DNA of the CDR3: TGCGCCAGCAGCTTGAGACTAGCCTCCTACAATGAGCAGTTCTTC. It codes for CASSLRLASYNEQFF.

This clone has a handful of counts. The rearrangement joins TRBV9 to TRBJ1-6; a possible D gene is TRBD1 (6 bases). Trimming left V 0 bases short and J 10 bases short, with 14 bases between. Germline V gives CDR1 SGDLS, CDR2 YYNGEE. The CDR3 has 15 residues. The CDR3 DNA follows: TGTGCCAGCAGCGTAGGAGGGGGGGGCCAATCACCCCTCCACTTT. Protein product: CASSVGGGGQSPLHF.

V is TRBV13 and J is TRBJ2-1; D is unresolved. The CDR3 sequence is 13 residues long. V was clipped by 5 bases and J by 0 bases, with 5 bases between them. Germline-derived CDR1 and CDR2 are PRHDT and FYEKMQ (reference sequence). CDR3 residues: CASSPSSYNEQFF. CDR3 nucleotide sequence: TGTGCCAGCAGCCCCTCCTCCTACAATGAGCAGTTCTTC. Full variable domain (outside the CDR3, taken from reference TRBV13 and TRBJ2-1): AAGVIQSPRHLIKEKRETATLKCYPIPRHDTVYWYQQGPGQDPQFLISFYEKMQSDKGSIPDRFSAQQFSDYHSELNMSSLELGDSALYFCASSPSSYNEQFFGPGTRLTVL.

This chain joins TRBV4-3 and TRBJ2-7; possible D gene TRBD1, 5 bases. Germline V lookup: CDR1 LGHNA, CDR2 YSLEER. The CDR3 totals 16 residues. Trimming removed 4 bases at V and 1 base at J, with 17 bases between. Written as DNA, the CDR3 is TGCGCCAGCAGCCCCCCTCAAAGAGACAGTTCCTACGAGCAGTACTTC. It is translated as CASSPPQRDSSYEQYF.

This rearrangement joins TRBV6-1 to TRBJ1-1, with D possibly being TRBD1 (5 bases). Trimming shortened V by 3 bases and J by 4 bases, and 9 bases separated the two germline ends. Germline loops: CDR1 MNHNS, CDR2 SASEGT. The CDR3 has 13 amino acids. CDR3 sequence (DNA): TGTGCCAGCAGTGAGGCAGGGTTCACTGAAGCTTTCTTT. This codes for CASSEAGFTEAFF.

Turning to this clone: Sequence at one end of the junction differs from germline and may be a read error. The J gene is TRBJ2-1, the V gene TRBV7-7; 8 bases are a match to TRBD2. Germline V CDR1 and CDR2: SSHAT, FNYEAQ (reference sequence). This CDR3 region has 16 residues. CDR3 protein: CASSLGQAGDNNEQFF. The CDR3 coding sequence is TGTGCTAGCAGCTTAGGCCAAGCGGGAGATAATAATGAGCAGTTCTTC.

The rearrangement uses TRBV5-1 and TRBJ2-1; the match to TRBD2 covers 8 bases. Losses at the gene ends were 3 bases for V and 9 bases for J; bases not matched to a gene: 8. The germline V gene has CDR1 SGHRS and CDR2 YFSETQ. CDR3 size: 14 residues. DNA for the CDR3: TGCGCCAGCAGCTCGGGGGGGCCCACGGGTGAGCAGTTCTTC. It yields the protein CASSSGGPTGEQFF.

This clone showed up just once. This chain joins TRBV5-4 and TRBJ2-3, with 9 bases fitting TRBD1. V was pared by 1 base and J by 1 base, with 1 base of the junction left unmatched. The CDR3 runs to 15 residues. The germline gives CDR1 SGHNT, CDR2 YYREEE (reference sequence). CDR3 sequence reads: CASSLRTGGTDTQYF. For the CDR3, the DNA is TGTGCCAGCAGCTTGAGGACAGGGGGCACAGATACGCAGTATTTT.

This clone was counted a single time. The CDR3 region is CASSRDREGSEQFF. The CDR3, as DNA: TGCGCCAGCAGCCGGGACAGGGAAGGGTCGGAGCAGTTCTTC. The chain is built from TRBV5-1 and TRBJ2-1, with 9 bases matching TRBD1. There are 14 residues in the CDR3. V dropped 4 bases and J dropped 10; count of bases not matched to a gene: 9. Germline-derived CDR1 and CDR2 are SGHRS and YFSETQ.

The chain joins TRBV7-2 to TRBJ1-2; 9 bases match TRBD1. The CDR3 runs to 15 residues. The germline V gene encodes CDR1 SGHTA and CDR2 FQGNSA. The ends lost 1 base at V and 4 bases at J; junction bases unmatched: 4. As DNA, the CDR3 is TGTGCCAGCAGCTTAGGGACAGGGGTCGGCTATGGCTACACCTTC. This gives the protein CASSLGTGVGYGYTF.

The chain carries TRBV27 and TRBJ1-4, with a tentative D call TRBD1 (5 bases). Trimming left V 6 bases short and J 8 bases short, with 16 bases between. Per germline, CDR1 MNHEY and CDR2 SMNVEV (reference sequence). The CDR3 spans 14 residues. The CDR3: CASSFNGGGEKLFF. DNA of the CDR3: TGTGCCAGCAGCTTTAATGGGGGAGGGGAAAAACTGTTTTTT.

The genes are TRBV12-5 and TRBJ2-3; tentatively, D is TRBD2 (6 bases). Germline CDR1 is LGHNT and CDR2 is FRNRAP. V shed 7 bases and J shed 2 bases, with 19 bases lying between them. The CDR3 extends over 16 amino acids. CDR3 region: CASAPGGFGHTDTQYF. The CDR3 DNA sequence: TGTGCTAGTGCCCCCGGGGGTTTCGGACACACAGATACGCAGTATTTT.

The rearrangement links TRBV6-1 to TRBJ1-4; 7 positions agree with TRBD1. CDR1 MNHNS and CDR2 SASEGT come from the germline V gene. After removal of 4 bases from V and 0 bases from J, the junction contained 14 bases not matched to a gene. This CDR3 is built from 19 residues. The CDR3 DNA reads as TGTGCCAGCAGTGGAACCCCGGGACAGATTTTAGCAACTAATGAAAAACTGTTTTTT. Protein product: CASSGTPGQILATNEKLFF.

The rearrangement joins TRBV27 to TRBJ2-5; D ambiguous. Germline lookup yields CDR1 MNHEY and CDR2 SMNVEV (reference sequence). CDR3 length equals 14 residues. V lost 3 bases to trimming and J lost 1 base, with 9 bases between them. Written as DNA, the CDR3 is TGTGCCAGCAGTTTCCAGGCCAGCCAAGAGACCCAGTACTTC. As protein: CASSFQASQETQYF.

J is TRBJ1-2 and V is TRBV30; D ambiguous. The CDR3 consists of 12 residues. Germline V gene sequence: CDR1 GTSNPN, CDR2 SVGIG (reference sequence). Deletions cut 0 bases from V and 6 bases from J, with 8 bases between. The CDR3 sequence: CAWSVLVDGYTF. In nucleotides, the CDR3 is TGTGCCTGGAGTGTACTTGTCGATGGCTACACCTTC.

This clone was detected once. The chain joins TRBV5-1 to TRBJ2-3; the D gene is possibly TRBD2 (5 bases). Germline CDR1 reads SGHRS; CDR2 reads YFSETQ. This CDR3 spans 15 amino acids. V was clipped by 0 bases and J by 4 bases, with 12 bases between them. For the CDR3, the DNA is TGCGCCAGCAGCTTGGATGAGGGCCGCGCAGATACGCAGTATTTT. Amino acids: CASSLDEGRADTQYF.